A single sample is the source of the 21 T cell receptor beta chains below, sequenced in a study of blood T cell repertoires in COVID-19. The data were produced by immunoSEQ multiplex PCR, yet TCRdb's version contains in-frame clones alone and is incomplete. Of about 380,000 clones in the sample, around 89% were seen once. Sequencing was done on a sample of PBMCs or T cells enriched from blood (not recorded which). The source is a woman aged 18-29 years who had recovered from COVID-19.

This rearrangement joins TRBV7-9 to TRBJ2-1; tentative D call: TRBD2 (5 bases). The V and J ends lost 0 bases and 3 bases respectively, with 15 bases between them. Germline values: CDR1 SEHNR, CDR2 FQNEAQ (reference sequence). The CDR3 runs to 17 residues. The CDR3 DNA reads as TGTGCCAGCAGCTTAGCGGGAGCCGCTCCCCTCTACAATGAGCAGTTCTTC. Translation: CASSLAGAAPLYNEQFF.

The chain is built from TRBV5-1 and TRBJ2-3, with 7 bases lining up with TRBD2. Germline assignment: CDR1 SGHRS and CDR2 YFSETQ. CDR3 length: 17 residues. V shed 3 bases, J shed 2 bases, and the junction held 12 bases outside the gene matches. CDR3 DNA: TGCGCCAGCAGCTCCGGGACTATATTCTCAACCACAGATACGCAGTATTTT. Encoded protein: CASSSGTIFSTTDTQYF.

The rearrangement uses TRBV18 and TRBJ1-1; TRBD1 is a possible D gene (5 bases). The V and J ends lost 2 bases and 4 bases respectively, with 11 bases between them. This CDR3 has 14 residues. Germline V gene data show CDR1 as KGHSH and CDR2 as LQKENI. CDR3 residues: CASSPGATGTEAFF. The CDR3 region has the DNA TGTGCCAGCTCACCAGGGGCCACGGGCACTGAAGCTTTCTTT.

This chain connects TRBV18 to TRBJ1-5, with D possibly matching TRBD1 (6 bases). Trimming stripped 5 bases from V and 3 bases from J, with 11 bases between. The germline V gene encodes CDR1 KGHSH and CDR2 LQKENI. The length of the CDR3 is 14 residues. The CDR3 region is CASSYQGNNQPQHF. In DNA form, the CDR3 reads TGTGCCAGCTCATACCAGGGGAACAATCAGCCCCAGCATTTT.

The chain uses TRBV2 and TRBJ1-2; no reliable D call. This CDR3 has 12 residues. Germline V gives CDR1 SNHLY, CDR2 FYNNEI. V was cut by 7 bases and J by 4 bases, with 10 bases left in between. CDR3 DNA: TGTGCCAGCAAAGAGACTCGCTATGGCTACACCTTC. Translation gives CASKETRYGYTF.

The V call is TRBV5-1, the J call TRBJ2-3, with unresolved D. CDR1 is SGHRS and CDR2 is YFSETQ in the germline V gene. This CDR3 contains 17 residues. The V gene lost 1 base and the J gene lost 0 bases, with 15 bases spanning the gap. In DNA form, the CDR3 reads TGCGCCAGCAGCTTGCCCCCTCCCGCTACTAGCACAGATACGCAGTATTTT. Translated: CASSLPPPATSTDTQYF.

The chain recombines TRBV6-5 with TRBJ1-2; no definite D call. With 0 bases removed from V and 2 bases from J, the gap between germline ends came to 10 bases. Looked up from germline, CDR1 is MNHEY and CDR2 is SVGAGI. This CDR3 has 15 residues. The CDR3 reads CASSYSGSTNYGYTF. The CDR3 nucleotides are TGTGCCAGCAGTTACTCTGGCAGTACCAACTATGGCTACACCTTC.

The chain uses TRBV27 and TRBJ1-1; 10 bases are shared with TRBD1. Germline CDR1 is MNHEY and CDR2 is SMNVEV (reference sequence). Unmatched junction bases numbered 14, after V lost 3 bases and J lost 7 bases. The CDR3 covers 17 residues. CDR3 protein: CASSLVATGGPDHEAFF. The CDR3 nucleotides are TGTGCCAGCAGTTTGGTAGCGACAGGGGGCCCAGACCATGAAGCTTTCTTT.

The chain combines TRBV4-2 with TRBJ1-1; 8 nucleotides match TRBD1. The CDR3 spans 15 residues. Trimming cost V 5 bases and J 3 bases; bases outside gene matches: 8. Germline-derived CDR1 and CDR2 are LGHNA and YNFKEQ. The CDR3 reads CASSETGGADTEAFF. CDR3 nucleotides: TGTGCCAGCAGCGAAACAGGGGGAGCGGACACTGAAGCTTTCTTT.

The rearrangement joins TRBV19 to TRBJ2-2; D ambiguous. This CDR3 has 12 residues. The V and J ends lost 10 bases and 5 bases respectively, with 11 bases between them. Germline V lookup: CDR1 LNHDA, CDR2 SQIVND (reference sequence). The CDR3: CATRRTTGELFF. CDR3 DNA: TGTGCCACTAGACGCACTACCGGGGAGCTGTTTTTT.

The chain has TRBV19 and TRBJ2-7; weak D call: TRBD1 (6 bases). The CDR3 runs 13 residues. The germline V gene encodes CDR1 LNHDA and CDR2 SQIVND (reference sequence). V lost 4 bases and J 2 bases, leaving 9 bases between the germline ends. The CDR3 is CASSRDITYEQYF. CDR3 coding DNA: TGTGCCAGTAGTAGGGACATAACCTACGAGCAGTACTTC.

As concerns this clone: At one end, the junction sequence differs from germline, possibly due to a read error. The chain combines TRBV7-7 with TRBJ2-7; TRBD2 is a possible D gene (6 bases). CDR3 length: 15 residues. Germline CDR1 is SSHAT and CDR2 is FNYEAQ (reference sequence). The CDR3 DNA follows: TGTGCTAGCAGGAGGGTACCCGGGAGCTACTACGAGCAGTACTTC. Its translation: CASRRVPGSYYEQYF.

The genes are TRBV5-6 and TRBJ2-1; 10 nucleotides match TRBD2. Germline assignment: CDR1 SGHDT and CDR2 YYEEEE. The CDR3 covers 19 residues. V lost 2 bases to trimming and J lost 8 bases; unmatched junction nucleotides: 19. CDR3 residues: CASSFSFIISGGAGDEQFF. In DNA, the CDR3 is TGTGCCAGCAGCTTCTCTTTTATCATCAGCGGGGGGGCCGGGGATGAGCAGTTCTTC.

The genes are TRBV5-1 and TRBJ1-4; D uncertain. The V and J ends lost 1 base and 0 bases respectively, with 7 bases between them. The CDR3 length is 15 residues. Germline V gene lookup returns CDR1 SGHRS and CDR2 YFSETQ. CDR3 coding DNA: TGCGCCAGCAGCTTGAACGGTGCAACTAATGAAAAACTGTTTTTT. It translates to CASSLNGATNEKLFF.

This clone was seen only once. The chain couples TRBV4-1 to TRBJ2-5, with a weak D call TRBD1 (6 bases). The CDR3 has 15 residues. V lost 1 base, J lost 1 base, and 10 bases lay in between. Germline loops: CDR1 MGHRA, CDR2 YSYEKL. Here the CDR3 DNA reads TGCGCCAGCAGCCAAGGGAAAGGGGGCCAAGAGACCCAGTACTTC. It codes for CASSQGKGGQETQYF.

V gene TRBV19 combines with J gene TRBJ1-1, with a weak D call TRBD1 (5 bases). Trimming left V 5 bases short and J 0 bases short, with 16 bases between. The germline V gene encodes CDR1 LNHDA and CDR2 SQIVND (reference sequence). The CDR3 totals 16 residues. This chain's CDR3 is CASSLPRGGLNTEAFF. CDR3 DNA: TGTGCCAGTAGTCTTCCGCGGGGCGGCTTGAACACTGAAGCTTTCTTT.

The rearrangement joins TRBV5-4 to TRBJ1-1; D is undetermined. Germline CDR1 and CDR2: SGHNT and YYREEE (reference sequence). CDR3 length: 15 residues. The V and J ends lost 4 bases and 1 base respectively, with 14 bases between them. CDR3 region: CASSRKDAGNTEAFF. The CDR3 region has the DNA TGTGCCAGCAGCCGTAAGGACGCGGGGAACACTGAAGCTTTCTTT.

The chain uses TRBV3-1 (or the pseudogene TRBV3-2) and TRBJ2-3; tentatively, D is TRBD2 (5 bases). The germline CDR1 and CDR2 sequences are LGHDT and YNNKEL (reference sequence). The CDR3 has 13 amino acids. Trimming cost V 0 bases and J 7 bases, with 8 bases left between them. The CDR3 region has the DNA TGTGCCAGCAGCCAAGATGAGCGGAATACGCAGTATTTT. Translated: CASSQDERNTQYF.

This sequence joins TRBV25-1 and TRBJ1-2; a weak D match, TRBD1 (6 bases). This CDR3 comprises 15 residues. Deletions cut 1 base from V and 4 bases from J, with 13 bases between. Germline V gene sequence: CDR1 MGHDK, CDR2 SYGVNS. The chain's CDR3 is CASSELIGGRYGYTF. The CDR3 DNA reads TGTGCCAGCAGTGAATTGATAGGGGGTCGCTATGGCTACACCTTC.

CDR3 nucleotides: TGCGCCAGCAGCCAAATTATGGGGGGAAACTATGGCTACACCTTC. Protein sequence: CASSQIMGGNYGYTF. The chain joins TRBV4-3 to TRBJ1-2, with D perhaps matching TRBD1 (5 bases). The length of the CDR3 is 15 residues. The ends were cut back, 2 bases at V and 2 bases at J, with 12 bases in the middle. Germline V gene data show CDR1 as LGHNA and CDR2 as YSLEER.

The chain carries TRBV5-6 and TRBJ2-7; possible D gene TRBD1, 6 bases. Germline loops: CDR1 SGHDT, CDR2 YYEEEE. Trimming removed 6 bases from V and 2 bases from J, with 18 bases in between. This CDR3 is built from 15 residues. Here the CDR3 reads CASTSGGQRTYEQYF. The DNA for the CDR3 is TGTGCCAGCACCTCGGGCGGACAGCGTACCTACGAGCAGTACTTC.